The T cell receptor beta chain described here comes from a study of CD4 T cells in relation to SARS-CoV-2 and coronaviruses (dated by TCRdb to about 2021). Background for the entire study: In the ViraFEST assay, PBMCs were cultured with antigen for 10 days, after which TCR beta CDR3s were sequenced to identify clonal expansions specific to the antigen. The Adaptive Biotechnologies TCR-sequencing kit was used for samples from a few pre-COVID donors and for the naive versus memory experiments, whereas the other data were Illumina-based. A different, Illumina-based TCR-beta assay was used to sequence expansion assays from other donors in the study. The study assessed, at the TCR clonotype level, memory CD4+ T cell crossreactivity between SARS-CoV-2 and common cold coronavirus spike proteins. HLA restriction was mapped for shared crossreactive spike epitopes using patient-derived lymphoblastoid cell lines. An HIV-1 Nef peptide pool or a culture without peptide was used as the negative reference condition.

As for this clone: What this receptor recognizes is not known. The sample holds no much larger clone one base away, and base qualities are not on file.

Results the study describes overall, beyond this receptor: The study was constrained by small numbers of patients and of tested TCRs. In 65% to 70% of donors, memory CD4+ clonotypes turned up that crossrecognized SARS-CoV-2 and at least one common cold coronavirus spike. Since the crossreactivity analysis centred on spike protein, crossreactivity against other viral proteins was not assessed. Crossreactive clones showed significantly weaker SARS-CoV-2-driven expansion than monoreactive clones, consistent with antigenic imprinting. Because no donor provided both pre-pandemic and post-infection samples, tracing the source of pre-existing responses was limited.

Trimming takes 4 bases from V and 5 bases from J, and the germline ends sit 20 bases apart. The CDR3 measures 16 amino acids from cysteine to phenylalanine. Left in the record is the CDR3 DNA by itself, 48 bases read in frame from the first base. According to the germline V gene, CDR1 reads MGHRA and CDR2 reads YSYEKL. Libraries were constructed by the immunoSEQ multiplex PCR assay. The original methods were these. During preprocessing, nonproductive sequences were removed, along with CDR3s that did not begin with C, did not end with F or W, or were shorter than 7 amino acids. Antigen-specific clonotypes were called with the MANAFEST web app, based on expansion relative to reference and other culture wells. To be counted as positive, a clone had to show significant expansion compared with the reference culture, at an FDR below 0.05, in 2 of 3 replicate wells. For a clone to be considered positive, significant expansion relative to all other tandem wells and an odds ratio above 5 were also required. After three terminal residues were trimmed from each end, CDR3 homology was quantified as pairwise Levenshtein distance using the stringdist R package. TCRdb obtained this table from immuneACCESS and retained in-frame rearrangements with V and J assigned. These tables miss some clones; where compared with another copy, unresolved V genes account for less than half of the shortfall, and the remainder is unexplained. That table furnishes V, J and clone size, whereas the DNA furnished D and trimming. Present in this sample are about 24,000 clones, about four fifths of which were seen just once. The ten most abundant clones make up about 14% of the sample.

CD4+ T cells from unexposed donors were collected before the COVID-19 pandemic (2011-2018). After more than 9 days of culture, CD4+ T cells were isolated with the EasySep CD4+ T cell isolation kit. As cell numbers permitted, CD4+ T cells from unexposed donors were tested for reactivity to SARS-CoV-2 S and N and to four common cold coronavirus spike pools. Each well received about 1.9 million PBMCs, cultured in IMDM supplemented with approximately 5% human AB serum and about 9.2 IU/ml IL-2. Half of the culture medium was replaced with fresh IL-2-containing medium on days 3 and 7. Triplicate replicate wells were generally used for each peptide culture condition. Leukapheresis product for the unexposed donors was purchased commercially. Ficoll-Paque PLUS gradient centrifugation was used to isolate PBMCs from leukapheresis product or whole blood. PBMCs were either cryopreserved at -140 degrees C or used fresh in the expansion assay. The QIAamp Micro DNA Kit was used to extract genomic DNA from the CD4+ T cells.

The specimen sequenced was CD4+ T cells from PBMCs, cultured in vitro. The receptor was isolated from a human donor in good health. The V gene is TRBV4-1 and the J gene is TRBJ2-5; the D gene is not confidently resolved. The encoded CDR3 is CASSPVSALYSETQYF. The base sequence is TGCGCCAGCAGCCCTGTCTCTGCCTTGTATTCGGAGACCCAGTACTTC.